Listed below are T cell receptor beta chains from one sample, sequenced in a study of identical twins. TCRdb passed the 5' RACE reads through MiXCR, listing each CDR3 protein once. The sample lists over 200,000 distinct CDR3 sequences, over 9.5% occurring once. The sample consisted of memory T cells sorted from blood. The receptors here all came from a man in his fifties in good health. Each CDR3 is given with its conserved first and last residue. D genes are given only for firm matches. The size of a clone is reported for some rows only, either as once, few or many, or as a class for expanded clones.

V gene	J gene	clone size	D gene	CDR3 protein	CDR3 DNA
TRBV12-3/TRBV12-4	TRBJ2-5	.	TRBD2	CASSLGREPYGTQYF	TGTGCCAGCAGTTTAGGGCGGGAGCCCTATGGGACCCAGTACTTC
TRBV7-2	TRBJ2-5	few	TRBD2	CASSLRTSAQETQYF	TGTGCCAGCAGCTTACGGACTAGTGCTCAAGAGACCCAGTACTTC
TRBV5-6	TRBJ2-2	few	.	CASSVLPGELFF	TGTGCCAGCAGCGTATTACCCGGGGAGCTGTTTTTT
TRBV27	TRBJ2-3	few	.	CASSFVAARSTDTQYF	TGTGCCAGCAGTTTTGTTGCGGCCCGGAGTACAGATACGCAGTATTTT
TRBV28	TRBJ2-5	few	.	CASSARLDSVETQYF	TGTGCCAGCAGCGCCCGACTAGATAGTGTAGAGACCCAGTACTTC
TRBV20-1	TRBJ1-5	many	.	CSARIPGERSNQPQHF	TGCAGTGCTAGAATCCCGGGAGAGAGGAGCAATCAGCCCCAGCATTTT
TRBV4-3	TRBJ1-2	.	.	CASSQEAQGLGYTF	TGCGCCAGCAGCCAAGAGGCACAGGGCTTAGGCTACACCTTC
TRBV12-3/TRBV12-4	TRBJ1-5	many	.	CASSSTYNQPQHF	TGTGCCAGCAGCTCAACGTATAATCAGCCCCAGCATTTT
TRBV6-2/TRBV6-3	TRBJ1-1	few	.	CASSYSNGVGAFF	TGTGCCAGCAGTTACTCGAATGGAGTGGGAGCTTTCTTT
TRBV27	TRBJ1-1	many	TRBD1	CASSLSRDSFEAFF	TGTGCCAGCAGTTTATCCCGGGACAGTTTTGAAGCTTTCTTT
TRBV20-1	TRBJ2-1	many	.	CSARAGRGPYNEQFF	TGCAGTGCTAGAGCAGGGCGGGGACCATACAATGAGCAGTTCTTC
TRBV28	TRBJ2-2	many	.	CASSLFAAGNTGELFF	TGTGCCAGCAGTTTATTCGCAGCGGGGAACACCGGGGAGCTGTTTTTT
TRBV19	TRBJ2-2	few	TRBD1	CATSRTGVPGELFF	TGTGCCACTTCACGGACAGGGGTCCCCGGGGAGCTGTTTTTT
TRBV28	TRBJ1-1	many	.	CASSPSGNAFF	TGTGCCAGCAGCCCGTCAGGGAATGCTTTCTTT
TRBV27	TRBJ1-5	many	.	CASSSRAPGMGPQHF	TGTGCCAGCAGTTCCCGGGCCCCTGGCATGGGGCCCCAGCATTTT
TRBV28	TRBJ1-2	many	.	CASSRDGTMANTF	TGTGCCAGCAGCCGGGACGGGACTATGGCTAACACCTTC
TRBV11-3	TRBJ2-5	few	.	CASSQGGQETQYF	TGTGCCAGCAGCCAGGGGGGGCAAGAGACCCAGTACTTC
TRBV25-1	TRBJ2-7	.	.	CASSGPGDYEQYF	TGTGCCAGCAGTGGACCAGGGGACTACGAGCAGTACTTC
TRBV4-1	TRBJ1-2	.	.	CASSQDSVRGYTF	TGCGCCAGCAGCCAAGACTCAGTCAGGGGCTACACCTTC
TRBV19	TRBJ1-2	many	.	CASSPQGFYGYTF	TGTGCCAGTAGCCCGCAGGGGTTTTATGGCTACACCTTC
TRBV6-1	TRBJ1-2	few	.	CASTPPAGNRAYGYTF	TGTGCCAGCACCCCCCCGGCGGGAAACAGGGCCTATGGCTACACCTTC
TRBV30	TRBJ2-7	.	TRBD1	CARTGGGNEQYF	TGTGCCCGGACAGGGGGCGGGAACGAGCAGTACTTC
TRBV6-5	TRBJ1-1	few	.	CASSYAADTEAFF	TGTGCCAGCAGTTACGCCGCGGACACTGAAGCTTTCTTT
TRBV11-1	TRBJ2-4	many	.	CASSPQLGPYGAKNIQYF	TGTGCCAGCAGCCCCCAACTGGGTCCCTATGGAGCCAAAAACATTCAGTACTTC
TRBV29-1	TRBJ2-3	many	.	CSVEDPKGITDTQYF	TGCAGCGTTGAAGATCCTAAGGGAATCACAGATACGCAGTATTTT
TRBV7-2	TRBJ1-3	.	.	CASSLVEGSGNTIYF	TGTGCCAGCAGCTTAGTGGAGGGATCTGGAAACACCATATATTTT
TRBV7-9	TRBJ1-6	many	.	CASSLRDTGAPLHF	TGTGCCAGCAGCTTACGAGATACGGGGGCACCCCTCCACTTT
TRBV11-2	TRBJ1-1	.	TRBD1	CASSLVARGVNTEAFF	TGTGCCAGCAGCTTAGTCGCCAGGGGGGTGAACACTGAAGCTTTCTTT
TRBV7-2	TRBJ2-7	.	TRBD1	CASSASQGAIHEQYF	TGTGCCAGCAGCGCCTCACAGGGGGCGATTCACGAGCAGTACTTC
TRBV7-9	TRBJ2-1	many	TRBD2	CASRPRLAGGGPEQFF	TGTGCCAGCAGACCCAGACTAGCGGGGGGGGGTCCCGAGCAGTTCTTC
TRBV3-1	TRBJ2-2	few	TRBD1	CASSPGQGGDAGELFF	TGTGCCAGCAGCCCGGGACAGGGGGGAGACGCCGGGGAGCTGTTTTTT
TRBV6-5	TRBJ2-7	.	.	CASSYTRDTYYEQYF	TGTGCCAGCAGTTATACCAGGGACACCTACTACGAGCAGTACTTC
TRBV6-2/TRBV6-3	TRBJ2-1	few	.	CASSYLRTALVLRGNEQFF	TGTGCCAGCAGTTACCTTCGGACAGCGCTCGTCTTAAGAGGCAATGAGCAGTTCTTC
TRBV5-4	TRBJ2-1	.	TRBD1	CASSNRDRGYNEQFF	TGTGCCAGCAGCAACCGGGACAGGGGTTACAATGAGCAGTTCTTC
TRBV29-1	TRBJ1-2	few	.	CSVAVWGTNYGYTF	TGCAGCGTTGCTGTATGGGGGACTAACTATGGCTACACCTTC
TRBV12-3/TRBV12-4	TRBJ2-7	once	.	CASSPRRRSDSPYEQYF	TGTGCCAGCAGTCCCAGGAGAAGATCGGATTCCCCTTACGAGCAGTACTTC
TRBV29-1	TRBJ1-1	.	.	CSHSKMNTEAFF	TGCAGCCACTCCAAAATGAACACTGAAGCTTTCTTT
TRBV11-2	TRBJ1-5	many	.	CASSLSDVGNSNQPQHF	TGTGCCAGCAGCTTATCGGACGTTGGTAATAGCAATCAGCCCCAGCATTTT
TRBV5-1	TRBJ1-1	many	.	CASSLDSEAFF	TGCGCCAGCAGCTTGGACTCTGAAGCTTTCTTT
TRBV9	TRBJ1-5	few	.	CASSVGSQNQPQHF	TGTGCCAGCAGCGTAGGGTCACAGAATCAGCCCCAGCATTTT
TRBV19	TRBJ2-5	.	.	CASSIFGTEQETQYF	TGTGCCAGTAGTATCTTCGGGACTGAACAAGAGACCCAGTACTTC
TRBV5-1	TRBJ2-7	many	TRBD1	CASGQGGNEQYF	TGCGCCAGCGGACAGGGCGGGAACGAGCAGTACTTC
TRBV20-1	TRBJ2-7	many	.	CSARPGAGEQYF	TGCAGTGCCAGACCCGGGGCCGGCGAGCAGTACTTC
TRBV2	TRBJ2-5	many	TRBD2	CASSGLAAFGETQYF	TGTGCCAGCAGTGGGCTAGCGGCCTTCGGTGAGACCCAGTACTTC
TRBV6-1	TRBJ1-5	many	.	CASSDGTVNQPQHF	TGTGCCAGCAGTGACGGGACGGTCAATCAGCCCCAGCATTTT
TRBV20-1	TRBJ2-1	.	.	CSARRRRDPLPVQFF	TGCAGTGCTAGACGCCGCCGGGACCCTCTCCCGGTGCAGTTCTTC
TRBV2	TRBJ1-6	few	.	CASSSPPGHTLHF	TGTGCCAGCAGTTCCCCTCCGGGGCATACCCTCCACTTT
TRBV28	TRBJ1-3	.	.	CASNPFRGGDSGNTIYF	TGTGCCAGCAACCCATTTCGTGGCGGTGACTCTGGAAACACCATATATTTT
TRBV24-1	TRBJ2-5	few	TRBD1	CATSDPTGDQETQYF	TGTGCCACCAGTGACCCGACAGGGGACCAAGAGACCCAGTACTTC